These T cell receptor beta chains were read from a single sample in a study of spatial heterogeneity in lung cancer. TCRdb redid the calling of the 5' RACE reads with MiXCR, one entry per CDR3 protein. The data hold more than 75,000 distinct CDR3 sequences, with just under 20% observed a single time. Here the sequenced sample was PBMCs, taken at follow-up. These receptors were collected from a male donor with early-stage non-small cell lung cancer. Both conserved end residues are part of each CDR3.

v_call cdr3_aa
TRBV12-3/TRBV12-4 CASSIRTNYNEQFF
TRBV23-1 CASSHSGRETQYF
TRBV7-6 CASSPGRRAGNEQFF
TRBV2 CASSDQRTADGVKQFF
TRBV9 CASSPRMTGEAFF
TRBV21-1 CASSKAVGQVPYEQYF
TRBV4-3 CASSRGQFEAFF
TRBV15 CATSVSNQPQHF
TRBV25-1 CASSRGGSSYEQYF
TRBV20-1 CSARDSRDPIQETQYF
TRBV4-2 CASSQEQVGTDTQYF
TRBV9 CASSVTSAGGEQFF
TRBV24-1 CATSDGQGKYEQYF
TRBV5-5 CASSTGGGNQPQHF
TRBV2 CASSEQAYGYTF
TRBV5-4 CASSLAGQGGRDTQYF
TRBV4-1 CASSQDFRSNQPQHF
TRBV3-1 CASSRKTGWGEKLFF
TRBV7-2 CASSLNLLEQFF
TRBV4-3 CASSQEGLAYNEQFF
TRBV29-1 CSVVYGTMGTGYTF
TRBV10-3 CAIMRQGDYGYTF
TRBV7-2 CASSPRFLPKETQYF
TRBV5-6 CASSLARQGNTDTQYF
TRBV27 CASSLLRGSSTDTQYF
TRBV12-3/TRBV12-4 CASTGGKTQYF
TRBV7-9 CASSSARAAPYEQYF
TRBV6-1 CASSEWADEDQPQHF
TRBV5-1 CASSFQETQYF
TRBV11-2 CASSPFYNEQFF
TRBV6-6 CASSYPGEGAQYF
TRBV27 CASSRRGQSTGELFF
TRBV11-2 CASSLSTGSTEAFF
TRBV7-8 CASSRQVNVGDGYTF
TRBV7-9 CASRPRGNTGELFF
TRBV20-1 CSATKPGQGNQPQHF
TRBV6-1 CASSETGISNGYTF
TRBV12-3/TRBV12-4 CASSLESVQETQYF
TRBV7-9 CASSPEGVKKTQYF